These 11 T cell receptor beta chains came from one sample sequenced in a study of graft-versus-host responses after intestinal transplantation. Antigen specificity for these receptors is unknown. The data were produced by immunoSEQ multiplex PCR, yet TCRdb's version contains in-frame clones alone and is incomplete. The sample shows over 100,000 clones, 85% to 95% of them seen only once. Sequenced here: unstimulated CD4+ T cells sorted from spleen or lymph node cells, sampled before transplant. The receptors derive from a human donor who was the organ donor for an intestinal transplant.

The CDR3 spells CASSRRGDMNTEAFF. The CDR3 DNA follows: TGTGCCAGCAGTCGCAGGGGGGACATGAACACTGAAGCTTTCTTT. V usage is TRBV9 and J usage is TRBJ1-1; 7 bases are a match to TRBD1. Losses at the gene ends were 5 bases for V and 0 bases for J; bases not matched to a gene: 7. The germline CDR1 and CDR2 sequences are SGDLS and YYNGEE. The CDR3 totals 15 residues.

V usage is TRBV5-6 and J usage is TRBJ2-7; TRBD2 is a possible D gene (6 bases). V dropped 4 bases and J dropped 3 bases, with 11 bases sitting between them. The CDR3 covers 13 residues. Germline V gene lookup returns CDR1 SGHDT and CDR2 YYEEEE. CDR3 loop: CASSLSGLYEQYF. Here the CDR3 DNA reads TGTGCCAGCAGCCTAAGCGGGCTCTACGAGCAGTACTTC.

V gene TRBV5-6 combines with J gene TRBJ1-1; a possible D gene is TRBD1 (6 bases). CDR1 is SGHDT, CDR2 YYEEEE, per germline. Trimming shortened V by 1 base and J by 8 bases, and 15 bases separated the two germline ends. The CDR3 consists of 14 residues. The DNA of the CDR3 is TGTGCCAGCAGCTTGTTTCTATCGGGGGCGGAAGCTTTCTTT. It specifies CASSLFLSGAEAFF.

There are a few counts of this clone. The chain employs TRBV5-6 and TRBJ2-2; possible D gene TRBD2, 6 bases. Looked up from germline, CDR1 is SGHDT and CDR2 is YYEEEE. This CDR3 contains 13 residues. V lost 4 bases and J lost 5, with 9 bases in between. CDR3 in amino acids: CASSRGWTGELFF. DNA of the CDR3: TGTGCCAGCAGCCGGGGGTGGACCGGGGAGCTGTTTTTT.

The gene calls are TRBV30 and TRBJ1-3, with D hard to call. V dropped 2 bases and J dropped 0 bases, with 5 bases sitting between them. The V gene's germline CDR1 is GTSNPN and CDR2 SVGIG (reference sequence). There are 13 residues in the CDR3. The CDR3 DNA reads TGTGCCTGGAGTCTGAGCTCTGGAAACACCATATATTTT. Its protein product is CAWSLSSGNTIYF.

The chain employs TRBV6-5 and TRBJ2-5; TRBD1 aligns across 11 bases. This CDR3 region has 15 residues. Trimming took 6 bases from V and 2 from J; bases not matched to a gene: 5. Per germline, CDR1 MNHEY and CDR2 SVGAGI. The CDR3 spells CASSRDRGGQETQYF. Here the CDR3 DNA reads TGTGCCAGCAGCCGGGACAGGGGGGGGCAAGAGACCCAGTACTTC.

This chain joins TRBV5-4 and TRBJ2-2; D remains unclear. The germline V gene has CDR1 SGHNT and CDR2 YYREEE (reference sequence). The ends were cut back, 1 base at V and 1 base at J, with 2 bases in the middle. The CDR3 consists of 13 residues. The CDR3 is CASSLQNTGELFF. CDR3 sequence (DNA): TGTGCCAGCAGCTTGCAGAACACCGGGGAGCTGTTTTTT.

The chain has TRBV6-5 and TRBJ1-1, with D possibly TRBD1 on 5 matching bases. CDR3 length equals 16 residues. Germline CDR1 is MNHEY and CDR2 is SVGAGI. Trimming removed 0 bases at V and 4 bases at J, with 15 bases between. The CDR3 reads CASSYSMASGGTEAFF. The CDR3 nucleotides read TGTGCCAGCAGTTACTCGATGGCCAGTGGGGGCACTGAAGCTTTCTTT.

This clone was seen once. The rearrangement joins TRBV7-9 to TRBJ2-1; 7 bases are shared with TRBD2. Germline V CDR1 and CDR2: SEHNR, FQNEAQ (reference sequence). There are 16 residues in the CDR3. V was pared by 4 bases and J by 0 bases, with 6 bases of the junction left unmatched. The CDR3 is CASSSRGRGSYNEQFF. CDR3 in DNA: TGTGCCAGCAGCTCGCGCGGGAGAGGCTCCTACAATGAGCAGTTCTTC.

The gene calls are TRBV5-1 and TRBJ1-1; D is undetermined. CDR3 length: 14 amino acids. The germline V gene has CDR1 SGHRS and CDR2 YFSETQ. Trimming removed 0 bases from V and 7 bases from J, with 13 bases in between. CDR3 loop: CASSLAYGEIEAFF. Written as DNA, the CDR3 is TGCGCCAGCAGCTTGGCCTACGGGGAGATTGAAGCTTTCTTT.

The rearrangement links TRBV27 to TRBJ2-1, with 14 bases aligning to TRBD2. J gave up 7 bases and V 5 bases, and 4 bases lay outside the gene matches. The CDR3 has 15 residues. Germline V lookup: CDR1 MNHEY, CDR2 SMNVEV (reference sequence). In DNA, the CDR3 is TGTGCCAGCAGTCCGGGACTAGCGGGAGTTAATGAGCAGTTCTTC. Translation gives CASSPGLAGVNEQFF.